This TCR beta chain derives from a study of blood T cell repertoires in COVID-19. The overall study: The United States, Italy and Spain supplied acute and convalescent COVID-19 samples.

This CDR3 is 15 amino acids long. The ends lost 3 bases at V and 2 bases at J; junction bases unmatched: 4. Germline assignment: CDR1 LNHNV and CDR2 YYDKDF (reference sequence). Original processing notes: Amplification of reference gene primers provided the estimated nucleated cell counts. Here immunoSEQ multiplex PCR was the method, and the copy in TCRdb shows in-frame clones only, minus some. D and trimming were read from the DNA, whereas the V and J calls and clone size are those reported in that table. This table holds more than 300,000 clones, nearly 90% found once. Enrolment of Seattle patients took place during active infection, and they were followed longitudinally.

This sequence was found in a woman aged 30 to 39 with COVID-19, enrolled during active disease. Sequencing was done on a sample of peripheral blood. The chain carries TRBV15 and TRBJ2-1; 7 nucleotides line up with TRBD1. The CDR3 here is CATSRTGSAYNEQFF. Here the CDR3 DNA reads TGTGCCACCAGCAGGACAGGGTCGGCCTACAATGAGCAGTTCTTC.